The 18 T cell receptor beta chains in this list originate from one sample, sequenced in a study of Ad26.COV2.S vaccination and SARS-CoV-2 variants. Treatment denoted: roughly 18 received Ad26.COV2.S at low or high dose, single or two shots; 5 received placebo; per-sample allocation not given. Day 63 after the first vaccine or placebo injection was the time point for sampling. TCRdb's table, derived via immunoSEQ multiplex PCR, lists solely in-frame clones and lacks some. The repertoire holds 300,000 to 350,000 clones, with around 88% as singletons. The sample in question was peripheral blood, obtained in a trial of Ad26.COV2.S vaccine versus placebo. All receptors come from a person between 18 and 59 years old who received the Ad26.COV2.S COVID-19 vaccine or a placebo.

The rearrangement links TRBV5-1 to TRBJ2-1; 8 bases agree with TRBD1. Germline V gene sequence: CDR1 SGHRS, CDR2 YFSETQ. Losses at the gene ends were 4 bases for V and 0 bases for J; bases not matched to a gene: 3. The CDR3 extends over 15 amino acids. Written as DNA, the CDR3 is TGCGCCAGCAGCAAGACAGGGGACTCCTACAATGAGCAGTTCTTC. Its protein product is CASSKTGDSYNEQFF.

The rearrangement joins TRBV14 to TRBJ2-1, with D unclear. The V end was cut by 4 bases, the J end by 7 bases, with 11 bases between. CDR3 length: 13 residues. Germline assignment: CDR1 SGHDN and CDR2 FVKESK. The CDR3, as DNA: TGTGCCAGCAGCCTCCTAGGATCTAATGAGCAGTTCTTC. Its translation is CASSLLGSNEQFF. The whole variable domain, remainder taken from reference TRBV14 and TRBJ2-1, is EAGVTQFPSHSVIEKGQTVTLRCDPISGHDNLYWYRRVMGKEIKFLLHFVKESKQDESGMPNNRFLAERTGGTYSTLKVQPAELEDSGVYFCASSLLGSNEQFFGPGTRLTVL.

V usage is TRBV18 and J usage is TRBJ1-2; 8 bases fit TRBD1. Germline CDR1 is KGHSH and CDR2 is LQKENI. V lost 3 bases to trimming and J lost 7 bases; unmatched junction nucleotides: 7. The CDR3 covers 14 residues. CDR3 sequence: CASSPAQGAGGYTF. The CDR3 DNA reads as TGTGCCAGCTCACCGGCTCAGGGGGCAGGTGGCTACACCTTC.

This chain connects TRBV30 to TRBJ1-2, with a tentative D call TRBD1 (6 bases). Trimming took 0 bases from V and 8 from J, leaving 16 bases between them. The CDR3 sequence is 14 residues long. Per germline, CDR1 GTSNPN and CDR2 SVGIG (reference sequence). Here the CDR3 reads CAWSVGRGIYGYTF. The CDR3 DNA is TGTGCCTGGAGTGTGGGAAGGGGGATATACGGCTACACCTTC.

V and J are TRBV9 and TRBJ2-1; 7 nucleotides agree with TRBD1. In germline, CDR1 is SGDLS, CDR2 YYNGEE. The ends lost 4 bases at V and 6 bases at J; junction bases unmatched: 7. CDR3 length: 14 amino acids. The CDR3 is CASSPWDSSNEQFF. The CDR3 nucleotides read TGTGCCAGCAGCCCATGGGACAGTTCCAATGAGCAGTTCTTC.

This clone has just a few counts. The CDR3 DNA reads TGTGCCAGCAGCCGCGGGGTGCAGGGGGCCTACGAGCAGTACTTC. It encodes CASSRGVQGAYEQYF. This sequence joins TRBV7-8 and TRBJ2-7; a weak D match, TRBD1 (7 bases). Per germline, CDR1 SGHVS and CDR2 FQNEAQ. The CDR3 covers 15 residues. The V end was cut by 5 bases, the J end by 2 bases, with 16 bases between.

The rearrangement links TRBV28 to TRBJ1-4, with no clear D. This CDR3 has 11 residues. Germline CDR1 reads MDHEN; CDR2 reads SYDVKM. Trimming took off 8 bases at V and 7 bases at J, with 8 bases between the two ends. In nucleotides, the CDR3 is TGTGCCAGCGGACTATTTGAAAAACTGTTTTTT. As protein: CASGLFEKLFF.

This chain joins TRBV27 and TRBJ1-4, with unresolved D. V was trimmed by 1 base and J by 11 bases, leaving 11 bases between them. CDR3 length: 13 residues. Germline assignment: CDR1 MNHEY and CDR2 SMNVEV (reference sequence). CDR3 loop: CASSLWAGRKLFF. CDR3 coding DNA: TGTGCCAGCAGTTTATGGGCCGGTCGGAAACTGTTTTTT.

V is TRBV28 and J is TRBJ2-5; D may be TRBD2 (6 bases). CDR3 length: 15 amino acids. V was cut by 5 bases and J by 2 bases, with 15 bases left in between. Germline V gives CDR1 MDHEN, CDR2 SYDVKM. The CDR3 DNA sequence: TGTGCCAGCAGTCCAAGAAGAGGAGGGCAAGAGACCCAGTACTTC. It translates to CASSPRRGGQETQYF.

The V gene is TRBV7-9, the J gene TRBJ2-1; D might be TRBD2 (6 bases). The CDR3 totals 15 residues. With 1 base removed from V and 5 bases from J, the gap between germline ends came to 12 bases. Germline-derived CDR1 and CDR2 are SEHNR and FQNEAQ (reference sequence). Here the CDR3 DNA reads TGTGCCAGCAGCTTAGGACGGGGGATAAACAATGAGCAGTTCTTC. Translated: CASSLGRGINNEQFF.

The V gene is TRBV6-2 or TRBV6-3, the J gene TRBJ1-4; TRBD1 might be the D (5 bases). Trimming removed 5 bases at V and 5 bases at J, with 15 bases between. The CDR3 consists of 15 residues. CDR1 and CDR2 from the germline V gene are MNHEY and SVGEGT. The CDR3 nucleotides are TGTGCCAGCAGTCAGGAAAACAGGCCGAATGAAAAACTGTTTTTT. Translated: CASSQENRPNEKLFF.

This rearrangement joins TRBV5-1 to TRBJ2-2, with 8 nucleotides matching TRBD2. The J segment lost 4 bases and the V segment lost 2 bases, leaving 1 base of the junction unmatched. Germline V gene data show CDR1 as SGHRS and CDR2 as YFSETQ. The CDR3 length is 14 residues. The CDR3 region is CASSFGTSTGELFF. CDR3 DNA: TGCGCCAGCAGCTTCGGGACTAGCACCGGGGAGCTGTTTTTT. The full variable domain, with the rest looked up from reference TRBV5-1 and TRBJ2-2, is KAGVTQTPRYLIKTRGQQVTLSCSPISGHRSVSWYQQTPGQGLQFLFEYFSETQRNKGNFPGRFSGRQFSNSRSEMNVSTLELGDSALYLCASSFGTSTGELFFGEGSRLTVL.

The chain is built from TRBV14 and TRBJ2-7; 10 nucleotides align to TRBD1. V dropped 3 bases and J dropped 2; count of bases not matched to a gene: 1. This CDR3 comprises 14 residues. From germline, CDR1 is SGHDN and CDR2 FVKESK. For the CDR3, the DNA is TGTGCCAGCAGCCATGGGACAGGGGCCTACGAGCAGTACTTC. It yields the protein CASSHGTGAYEQYF.

For the CDR3, the DNA is TGTGCCAGTAGACTCAGGACAGGGTCCTACGAGCAGTACTTC. Amino acid sequence: CASRLRTGSYEQYF. This chain links TRBV19 with TRBJ2-7, with 8 bases that match TRBD1. Losses at the gene ends were 6 bases for V and 1 base for J; bases not matched to a gene: 5. Germline V gives CDR1 LNHDA, CDR2 SQIVND (reference sequence). The CDR3 is 14 residues long.

The chain joins TRBV7-2 to TRBJ2-3; 7 bases align to TRBD1. The CDR3 covers 15 residues. With V trimmed by 3 bases and J by 0 bases, 3 bases remained unmatched. Per germline, CDR1 SGHTA and CDR2 FQGNSA. Here the CDR3 DNA reads TGTGCCAGCAGCTTCGGGACAGCTAGCACAGATACGCAGTATTTT. Protein: CASSFGTASTDTQYF.

CDR3 residues: CASSPSRDGDQPQHF. The CDR3 nucleotides read TGTGCCAGTAGTCCCAGTAGGGACGGAGATCAGCCCCAGCATTTT. This chain links TRBV19 with TRBJ1-5, with D perhaps matching TRBD1 (5 bases). This CDR3 contains 15 residues. The germline CDR1 and CDR2 sequences are LNHDA and SQIVND (reference sequence). Trimming removed 5 bases at V and 5 bases at J, with 16 bases between.

Written as DNA, the CDR3 is TGCGCCAGCAGGCTGGGTGCAACTAATGAAAAACTGTTTTTT. As protein: CASRLGATNEKLFF. This rearrangement joins TRBV5-1 to TRBJ1-4; D unresolved. V gave up 5 bases and J gave up 0 bases, with 8 bases separating them. This CDR3 is built from 14 residues. The germline V gene encodes CDR1 SGHRS and CDR2 YFSETQ.

This sequence joins TRBV28 and TRBJ2-2; 10 bases are shared with TRBD1. Germline V lookup: CDR1 MDHEN, CDR2 SYDVKM. CDR3 length: 16 amino acids. V dropped 8 bases and J dropped 5; count of bases not matched to a gene: 11. The CDR3 bases are TGTGCCAGCGGGACGAGGGGACAGGGGAAAACCGGGGAGCTGTTTTTT. The encoded protein is CASGTRGQGKTGELFF.